This T cell receptor beta chain derives from a study of blood T cells in healthy people across ages. Using a J-beta primer mix together with a sample-barcoded 5' primer, a second PCR was run for roughly 7 to 11 cycles. TCRdb re-called the 5' RACE reads with MiXCR, one entry per CDR3 protein. The table records about 1,000,000 distinct CDR3 sequences, around 45% of them present only once. Trimming cost V 0 bases and J 2 bases; bases outside gene matches: 7. The germline gives CDR1 DFQATT, CDR2 SNEGSKA (reference sequence). The CDR3 is 16 residues long. The table lists this clonotype with a few counts. This TCR was recovered from an older woman in good health. The V and J genes are TRBV20-1 and TRBJ2-5, with 9 bases matching TRBD2. Sequences were obtained from blood. CDR3: CSARDVLAGLQETQYF. The CDR3 DNA reads as TGCAGTGCTAGAGATGTCCTAGCGGGACTTCAAGAGACCCAGTACTTC.